The 32 T cell receptor beta chains given below trace back to one sample, sequenced in a study of early T cells in non-severe SARS-CoV-2 infection. TCRdb processed the 5' RACE reads anew with MiXCR; each CDR3 protein has one entry. The repertoire consists of about 64,000 distinct CDR3 sequences, with about 11% occurring once and the leading ten covering under 3%. Sequenced here: whole blood, sampled at baseline. These receptors originate from an adult who was a healthcare worker with PCR-confirmed SARS-CoV-2 infection or an uninfected control (not recorded which).

The chain recombines TRBV6-1 with TRBJ2-1, with 12 bases lining up with TRBD2. Germline assignment: CDR1 MNHNS and CDR2 SASEGT. The V gene end was trimmed by 6 bases and the J gene end by 0 bases; junction bases not matched to a gene: 3. The CDR3 totals 16 residues. CDR3: CASRTTSGGSYNEQFF. The DNA for the CDR3 is TGTGCCAGCAGGACGACTAGCGGGGGCTCCTACAATGAGCAGTTCTTC.

V is TRBV12-5 and J is TRBJ2-3; D gene unclear. The CDR3 contains 17 residues. Trimming removed 1 base from V and 2 bases from J, with 16 bases in between. Per germline, CDR1 LGHNT and CDR2 FRNRAP. The CDR3 DNA follows: TGTGCTAGTGGTTTGGCGCCGACACCTCCTGACACAGATACGCAGTATTTT. Its translation: CASGLAPTPPDTDTQYF. The full variable domain, with the rest looked up from reference TRBV12-5 and TRBJ2-3, is DARVTQTPRHKVTEMGQEVTMRCQPILGHNTVFWYRQTMMQGLELLAYFRNRAPLDDSGMPKDRFSAEMPDATLATLKIQPSEPRDSAVYFCASGLAPTPPDTDTQYFGPGTRLTVL.

The chain recombines TRBV20-1 with TRBJ2-3, with D uncertain. This CDR3 region has 15 residues. CDR1 and CDR2 from the germline V gene are DFQATT and SNEGSKA (reference sequence). With 3 bases removed from V and 3 bases from J, the gap between germline ends came to 16 bases. This CDR3 is CSASLGSLRTDTQYF. The DNA for the CDR3 is TGCAGTGCTAGCTTGGGATCCCTTAGGACAGATACGCAGTATTTT.

This clonotype showed up just a few times. V gene TRBV24-1 combines with J gene TRBJ1-1; possible D gene TRBD1, 6 bases. The CDR3 is 14 amino acids. V gave up 0 bases and J gave up 8 bases, with 12 bases separating them. Germline CDR1 KGHDR, CDR2 SFDVKD. In nucleotides, the CDR3 is TGTGCCACCAGTGATTTGACAGGGACCCCCGAAGCTTTCTTT. The encoded protein is CATSDLTGTPEAFF.

This clonotype came up many times. V usage is TRBV7-9 and J usage is TRBJ1-5; no clear D gene. CDR1 is SEHNR, CDR2 FQNEAQ, per germline (reference sequence). The V and J ends lost 5 bases and 6 bases respectively, with 17 bases between them. This CDR3 has 15 residues. The CDR3 region is CASSPGQARGQPQHF. The DNA for the CDR3 is TGTGCCAGCAGCCCTGGGCAGGCCCGGGGTCAGCCCCAGCATTTT.

This clonotype was detected a few times. This chain links TRBV7-3 with TRBJ2-7; 8 nucleotides align to TRBD2. The length of the CDR3 is 14 residues. Unmatched junction bases numbered 3, after V lost 3 bases and J lost 2 bases. Germline loops: CDR1 SGHTA, CDR2 FQGTGA. CDR3 sequence: CASSFQAGAYEQYF. Written as DNA, the CDR3 is TGTGCCAGCAGCTTCCAAGCGGGGGCCTACGAGCAGTACTTC.

V is TRBV18 and J is TRBJ1-5; 7 bases map to TRBD1. Germline V gives CDR1 KGHSH, CDR2 LQKENI. CDR3 length: 15 residues. Trimming took 2 bases from V and 1 from J; bases not matched to a gene: 2. The CDR3 DNA follows: TGTGCCAGCTCACCAAACAGGGGAAGCAATCAGCCCCAGCATTTT. It yields the protein CASSPNRGSNQPQHF.

A few counts support this clonotype. V is TRBV20-1 and J is TRBJ2-5; D possibly corresponds to TRBD2 (6 bases). The germline V gene encodes CDR1 DFQATT and CDR2 SNEGSKA (reference sequence). Trimming cost V 6 bases and J 2 bases, with 13 bases left between them. The CDR3 extends over 13 amino acids. Written as DNA, the CDR3 is TGCAGTGCCACGCATCTAGCGCAAGAGACCCAGTACTTC. Translating gives CSATHLAQETQYF.

The table lists this clonotype with a few counts. The rearrangement links TRBV3-1 to TRBJ2-7; 11 nucleotides line up with TRBD2. This CDR3 has 14 amino acids. V lost 0 bases and J lost 10; bases outside the gene matches: 5. Germline CDR1 and CDR2: LGHDT and YNNKEL (reference sequence). Here the CDR3 reads CASSQDTSGGRQYF. DNA for the CDR3: TGTGCCAGCAGCCAAGACACTAGCGGGGGCCGTCAGTACTTC.

This clonotype has at least ten counts. The chain recombines TRBV28 with TRBJ2-5, with 7 positions matching TRBD2. Germline V gene sequence: CDR1 MDHEN, CDR2 SYDVKM. Trimming cost V 4 bases and J 0 bases; bases outside gene matches: 8. This CDR3 is 16 amino acids long. The CDR3 sequence is CASSSWDYRNQETQYF. CDR3 DNA sequence: TGTGCCAGCAGTTCATGGGACTACCGAAACCAAGAGACCCAGTACTTC.

This clonotype showed up just a few times. The chain couples TRBV24-1 to TRBJ2-1; D not resolved. The germline V gene encodes CDR1 KGHDR and CDR2 SFDVKD. Trimming took off 6 bases at V and 5 bases at J, with 4 bases between the two ends. CDR3 length equals 11 residues. DNA for the CDR3: TGTGCCACCAGTTCGAACAATGAGCAGTTCTTC. Its protein is CATSSNNEQFF.

This clonotype was counted between two and nine times. The CDR3 region has the DNA TGTGCCAGCAGCCCCGTGGATAATTCACCCCTCCACTTT. Its translation is CASSPVDNSPLHF. This sequence joins TRBV7-8 and TRBJ1-6, with no clear D. This CDR3 spans 13 amino acids. Germline values: CDR1 SGHVS, CDR2 FQNEAQ. The ends were cut back, 5 bases at V and 5 bases at J, with 7 bases in the middle.

This clonotype was picked up a small number of times. J is TRBJ2-1 and V is TRBV13; D is uncertain. The CDR3 sequence is 15 residues long. CDR1 is PRHDT and CDR2 is FYEKMQ in the germline V gene (reference sequence). V lost 0 bases and J 2 bases, leaving 8 bases between the germline ends. The CDR3 reads CASSLGRQPYNEQFF. CDR3 coding DNA: TGTGCCAGCAGCTTAGGACGCCAACCCTACAATGAGCAGTTCTTC.

The chain links TRBV20-1 to TRBJ1-5; no definite D call. With 3 bases removed from V and 5 bases from J, the gap between germline ends came to 17 bases. There are 15 residues in the CDR3. Germline V gene data show CDR1 as DFQATT and CDR2 as SNEGSKA (reference sequence). The CDR3 loop reads CSASSGFSGDQPQHF. CDR3 bases: TGCAGTGCTAGTAGCGGATTTTCGGGCGATCAGCCCCAGCATTTT.

Only a few counts were recorded for this clonotype. The chain is built from TRBV6-6 and TRBJ2-7; D might be TRBD1 (6 bases). This CDR3 has 16 amino acids. V was clipped by 0 bases and J by 3 bases, with 15 bases between them. Germline V gene sequence: CDR1 MNHNY, CDR2 SVGAGI (reference sequence). The chain's CDR3 is CASSYSRGTSGYEQYF. CDR3 DNA sequence: TGTGCCAGCAGTTACTCGCGTGGGACATCCGGCTACGAGCAGTACTTC.

This clonotype has more than one count but fewer than ten. The J gene is TRBJ2-7, the V gene TRBV10-3; TRBD1 might be the D (6 bases). Germline assignment: CDR1 ENHRY and CDR2 SYGVKD. This CDR3 comprises 14 residues. V lost 6 bases and J 2 bases, leaving 14 bases between the germline ends. The CDR3 is CAISHRQAAYEQYF. CDR3 coding DNA: TGTGCCATCAGCCACCGACAGGCGGCCTACGAGCAGTACTTC.

This clonotype was found a few times. The chain couples TRBV6-5 to TRBJ1-2, with D perhaps matching TRBD1 (5 bases). This CDR3 has 13 amino acids. Trimming stripped 2 bases from V and 8 bases from J, with 12 bases between. Germline loops: CDR1 MNHEY, CDR2 SVGAGI. The CDR3 sequence is CASSYTRAGGYTF. The CDR3 DNA reads as TGTGCCAGCAGTTACACCAGGGCTGGAGGCTACACCTTC.

This clonotype was seen repeatedly, ten times or more. J is TRBJ1-6 and V is TRBV25-1; unclear D gene. V lost 3 bases, J lost 15 bases, and 12 bases lay in between. There are 12 residues in the CDR3. Germline V gives CDR1 MGHDK, CDR2 SYGVNS. The chain's CDR3 is CASSDPDRHLHF. CDR3 coding DNA: TGTGCCAGCAGTGACCCAGATCGTCACCTCCACTTT.

This clonotype was picked up many times. The rearrangement uses TRBV6-5 and TRBJ2-7, with TRBD1 as a possible D gene (6 bases). Germline assignment: CDR1 MNHEY and CDR2 SVGAGI. V lost 6 bases, J lost 5 bases, and 11 bases lay in between. CDR3 length: 12 residues. CDR3 amino acids: CASRQDSHEQYF. The CDR3 DNA sequence: TGTGCCAGCAGACAGGACAGTCACGAGCAGTACTTC.

CDR3 DNA: TGTGCCAGCAGACCAACAGGGTCCAATGAGCAGTTCTTC. Amino acids: CASRPTGSNEQFF. The chain employs TRBV3-1 and TRBJ2-1; tentative D call: TRBD1 (6 bases). With 6 bases removed from V and 6 bases from J, the gap between germline ends came to 12 bases. Per germline, CDR1 LGHDT and CDR2 YNNKEL (reference sequence). The CDR3 runs 13 residues.

This clonotype was recorded at least ten times. The chain recombines TRBV6-1 with TRBJ2-1; D is perhaps TRBD1 (5 bases). CDR3 size: 15 residues. Looked up from germline, CDR1 is MNHNS and CDR2 is SASEGT. V lost 4 bases and J 5 bases, leaving 15 bases between the germline ends. For the CDR3, the DNA is TGTGCCAGCAGTGGGTGGGGCGGTAACGACAATGAGCAGTTCTTC. This translates into CASSGWGGNDNEQFF.

J is TRBJ2-6 and V is TRBV6-6; D possibly corresponds to TRBD1 (5 bases). Deletions cut 4 bases from V and 1 base from J, with 17 bases between. The CDR3 totals 18 residues. CDR1 and CDR2 from the germline V gene are MNHNY and SVGAGI (reference sequence). CDR3 DNA sequence: TGTGCCAGCAGTTGCTCTAGGACACTGGCGTCTGGGGCCAACGTCCTGACTTTC. This encodes CASSCSRTLASGANVLTF.

There are a few counts of this clonotype. The gene calls are TRBV2 and TRBJ2-5; unclear D gene. Per the germline V gene, CDR1 is SNHLY and CDR2 is FYNNEI. V lost 7 bases and J lost 3, with 6 bases in between. The CDR3 runs 11 residues. CDR3 DNA sequence: TGTGCCAGCATGTACGAAGAGACCCAGTACTTC. Its protein product is CASMYEETQYF.

This clonotype was detected ten times or more. V gene TRBV18 combines with J gene TRBJ1-1; possibly TRBD1 for D (6 bases). Trimming pared 3 bases from V and 2 bases from J, leaving 19 bases between. The CDR3 consists of 17 residues. Germline-derived CDR1 and CDR2 are KGHSH and LQKENI. The CDR3 protein is CASSPFPGQRGNTEAFF. The CDR3 DNA sequence: TGTGCCAGCTCACCTTTCCCGGGACAAAGGGGAAACACTGAAGCTTTCTTT.

The chain employs TRBV29-1 and TRBJ1-1; TRBD1 might be the D (6 bases). This CDR3 has 12 residues. CDR1 and CDR2 (germline): SQVTM, ANQGSEA. The V and J ends lost 7 bases and 4 bases respectively, with 13 bases between them. The CDR3 loop reads CSAGTGPTEAFF. DNA of the CDR3: TGCAGCGCCGGAACAGGGCCCACTGAAGCTTTCTTT. Together with reference TRBV29-1 and TRBJ1-1, the CDR3 gives the full variable domain: SAVISQKPSRDICQRGTSLTIQCQVDSQVTMMFWYRQQPGQSLTLIATANQGSEATYESGFVIDKFPISRPNLTFSTLTVSNMSPEDSSIYLCSAGTGPTEAFFGQGTRLTVV.

This clonotype was seen only a few times. V and J are TRBV6-2 or TRBV6-3 and TRBJ2-3; 7 positions agree with TRBD1. Germline CDR1 is MNHEY and CDR2 is SVGEGT. With 8 bases clipped from V and 4 bases from J, the junction kept 3 bases outside the gene matches. The CDR3 is made up of 12 amino acids. This chain's CDR3 is CASEGAADTQYF. The CDR3 DNA reads as TGTGCCAGCGAGGGGGCGGCAGATACGCAGTATTTT.

This clonotype came up a few times. This chain connects TRBV19 to TRBJ2-1; 10 bases agree with TRBD1. Trimming cost V 2 bases and J 1 base; bases outside gene matches: 8. Looked up from germline, CDR1 is LNHDA and CDR2 is SQIVND (reference sequence). The CDR3 consists of 18 residues. As DNA, the CDR3 is TGTGCCAGTAGTATAAGGGGACGGGGACAGGGGTCCTACAATGAGCAGTTCTTC. The encoded protein is CASSIRGRGQGSYNEQFF.

V gene TRBV18 combines with J gene TRBJ1-6; no firm D call. This CDR3 is 15 amino acids long. Trimming removed 10 bases from V and 7 bases from J, with 20 bases in between. Germline V gene lookup returns CDR1 KGHSH and CDR2 LQKENI. CDR3 amino acids: CATAVADVSNSPLHF. DNA for the CDR3: TGTGCCACTGCTGTGGCAGATGTATCGAATTCACCCCTCCACTTT.

This clonotype was seen at least ten times. The chain joins TRBV20-1 to TRBJ1-1; the match to TRBD1 covers 10 bases. Trimming at V came to 5 bases and at J to 9 bases, leaving 9 bases not matched to a gene. Germline values: CDR1 DFQATT, CDR2 SNEGSKA (reference sequence). The CDR3 spans 13 residues. In DNA, the CDR3 is TGCAGTGCTTGGGACAGGGGCACTCAAAAAGCTTTCTTT. Translation gives CSAWDRGTQKAFF.

Ten or more counts support this clonotype. The J gene is TRBJ1-1, the V gene TRBV6-6; TRBD1 is a possible D gene (5 bases). This CDR3 comprises 14 residues. The germline V gene has CDR1 MNHNY and CDR2 SVGAGI (reference sequence). Trimming removed 5 bases at V and 7 bases at J, with 17 bases between. The CDR3 DNA follows: TGTGCCAGCAGTCTTTTCCTCCTGGGGGGTGAAGCTTTCTTT. Encoded protein: CASSLFLLGGEAFF.

This clonotype was found a few times. The J gene is TRBJ1-1, the V gene TRBV12-3 or TRBV12-4; maybe TRBD1 (6 bases). This CDR3 has 15 residues. V lost 2 bases and J lost 5, with 15 bases in between. CDR3 in amino acids: CASSLQGRGKTEAFF. CDR3 nucleotide sequence: TGTGCCAGCAGTTTACAGGGGAGGGGAAAAACTGAAGCTTTCTTT.

This clonotype was recorded many times. The rearrangement uses TRBV9 and TRBJ1-5; 7 nucleotides align to TRBD1. Per germline, CDR1 SGDLS and CDR2 YYNGEE. V shed 3 bases, J shed 7 bases, and the junction held 7 bases outside the gene matches. CDR3 length equals 14 residues. Here the CDR3 DNA reads TGTGCCAGCAGCGCCACAGGGGAAACACAGCCCCAGCATTTT. Amino acid sequence: CASSATGETQPQHF. Looking up the rest from reference TRBV9 and TRBJ1-5 gives the full variable domain: DSGVTQTPKHLITATGQRVTLRCSPRSGDLSVYWYQQSLDQGLQFLIQYYNGEERAKGNILERFSAQQFPDLHSELNLSSLELGDSALYFCASSATGETQPQHFGDGTRLSIL.